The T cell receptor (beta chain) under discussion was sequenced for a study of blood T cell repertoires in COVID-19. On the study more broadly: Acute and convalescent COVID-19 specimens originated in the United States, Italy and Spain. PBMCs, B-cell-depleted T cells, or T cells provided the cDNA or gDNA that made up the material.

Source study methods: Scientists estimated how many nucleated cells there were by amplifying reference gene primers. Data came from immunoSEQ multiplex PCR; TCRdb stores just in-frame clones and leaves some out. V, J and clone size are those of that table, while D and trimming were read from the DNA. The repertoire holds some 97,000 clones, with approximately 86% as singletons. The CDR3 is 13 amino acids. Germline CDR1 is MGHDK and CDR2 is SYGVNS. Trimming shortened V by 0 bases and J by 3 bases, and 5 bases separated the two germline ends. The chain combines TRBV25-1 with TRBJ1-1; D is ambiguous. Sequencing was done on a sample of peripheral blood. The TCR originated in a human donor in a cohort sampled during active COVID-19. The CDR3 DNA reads TGTGCCAGCAGTGAATATAAATACACTGAAGCTTTCTTT. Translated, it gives CASSEYKYTEAFF.